The 12 T cell receptor beta chains below come from one sample, sequenced in a study of cytomegalovirus exposure and HLA in healthy donors. Libraries were prepared by immunoSEQ multiplex PCR; TCRdb keeps only in-frame clonotypes and omits some of them. The data hold about 360,000 clones, with 86% observed a single time. Material for sequencing was PBMCs. Receptors originate from a young woman in good health and CMV-seronegative.

This chain connects TRBV6-6 to TRBJ2-2; D gene unclear. The germline gives CDR1 MNHNY, CDR2 SVGAGI (reference sequence). V gave up 5 bases and J gave up 1 base, with 14 bases separating them. CDR3 length: 16 residues. The CDR3 DNA is TGTGCCAGCAGTCCCCAGGCTCCCGGGAACACCGGGGAGCTGTTTTTT. Translation gives CASSPQAPGNTGELFF.

This chain joins TRBV28 and TRBJ1-1; 7 nucleotides match TRBD1. The V gene's germline CDR1 is MDHEN and CDR2 SYDVKM. The CDR3 is 14 residues long. V shed 4 bases and J 3 bases; nucleotides not matched to a gene: 5. This CDR3 is CASSSTGDDTEAFF. In DNA, the CDR3 is TGTGCCAGCAGTTCAACAGGGGATGACACTGAAGCTTTCTTT. Based on the CDR3 plus reference TRBV28 and TRBJ1-1, the full variable domain is DVKVTQSSRYLVKRTGEKVFLECVQDMDHENMFWYRQDPGLGLRLIYFSYDVKMKEKGDIPEGYSVSREKKERFSLILESASTNQTSMYLCASSSTGDDTEAFFGQGTRLTVV.

V usage is TRBV4-1 and J usage is TRBJ2-1; D gene uncertain. This CDR3 has 12 amino acids. The ends were cut back, 4 bases at V and 10 bases at J, with 11 bases in the middle. CDR1 and CDR2 (germline): MGHRA, YSYEKL. CDR3: CASSPRGFEQFF. Written as DNA, the CDR3 is TGCGCCAGCAGCCCCAGAGGTTTCGAGCAGTTCTTC.

The CDR3 nucleotides are TGTGCCAGCAGCCCTACAGGGACGCCCTCACCCCTCCACTTT. This codes for CASSPTGTPSPLHF. The chain employs TRBV28 and TRBJ1-6; possible D gene TRBD1, 6 bases. Germline CDR1 is MDHEN and CDR2 is SYDVKM. Deletions cut 6 bases from V and 10 bases from J, with 16 bases between. This CDR3 has 14 residues.

The rearrangement links TRBV7-9 to TRBJ1-1; D gene ambiguous. V was clipped by 3 bases and J by 5 bases, with 13 bases between them. Per germline, CDR1 SEHNR and CDR2 FQNEAQ (reference sequence). CDR3 size: 14 residues. The DNA for the CDR3 is TGTGCCAGCAGCTTCTTCATGGGGAGGACTGAAGCTTTCTTT. Translating gives CASSFFMGRTEAFF.

The J gene is TRBJ2-7, the V gene TRBV7-8, with D possibly matching TRBD1 (6 bases). Germline V gives CDR1 SGHVS, CDR2 FQNEAQ. CDR3 length: 16 amino acids. V was cut by 7 bases and J by 3 bases, with 22 bases left in between. The DNA of the CDR3 is TGTGCCAGCACCACCAGGGCAGGGGCGGGTGACTACGAGCAGTACTTC. Amino acid sequence: CASTTRAGAGDYEQYF. The full variable domain, with the rest looked up from reference TRBV7-8 and TRBJ2-7, is GAGVSQSPRYKVAKRGQDVALRCDPISGHVSLFWYQQALGQGPEFLTYFQNEAQLDKSGLPSDRFFAERPEGSVSTLKIQRTQQEDSAVYLCASTTRAGAGDYEQYFGPGTRLTVT.

The chain links TRBV10-3 to TRBJ2-4; TRBD1 agrees at 10 bases. Germline assignment: CDR1 ENHRY and CDR2 SYGVKD. The CDR3 is made up of 15 amino acids. Trimming at V came to 6 bases and at J to 4 bases, leaving 6 bases not matched to a gene. The CDR3 spells CAIRDPGQGKNIQYF. In nucleotides, the CDR3 is TGTGCCATCAGGGATCCGGGACAGGGGAAAAACATTCAGTACTTC.

The chain recombines TRBV19 with TRBJ1-6, with 7 bases lining up with TRBD1. This CDR3 has 14 amino acids. Germline V gene lookup returns CDR1 LNHDA and CDR2 SQIVND (reference sequence). V lost 5 bases and J lost 10; bases outside the gene matches: 8. CDR3 protein: CASSSTGANSPLHF. CDR3 sequence (DNA): TGTGCCAGTAGTTCTACAGGGGCGAACTCACCCCTCCACTTT.

The count of this clone is one. This chain connects TRBV14 to TRBJ2-2; D not certain. Trimming pared 0 bases from V and 4 bases from J, leaving 9 bases between. Looked up from germline, CDR1 is SGHDN and CDR2 is FVKESK. The CDR3 sequence is 15 residues long. The chain's CDR3 is CASSQDLVATGELFF. CDR3 nucleotide sequence: TGTGCCAGCAGCCAAGATTTGGTAGCCACCGGGGAGCTGTTTTTT.

With regard to this clone: Other DNA sequences within the sample encode an identical CDR3. The J gene is TRBJ2-7, the V gene TRBV4-1; 13 nucleotides align to TRBD2. Germline CDR1 is MGHRA and CDR2 is YSYEKL. After removal of 3 bases from V and 1 base from J, the junction contained 0 bases not matched to a gene. The CDR3 totals 15 residues. The DNA for the CDR3 is TGCGCCAGCAGCCAGGGACTAGCGGGATCCTACGAGCAGTACTTC. It encodes CASSQGLAGSYEQYF.

V and J are TRBV6-1 and TRBJ2-7; D is possibly TRBD1 (6 bases). CDR3 length: 14 residues. Germline-derived CDR1 and CDR2 are MNHNS and SASEGT. Between the trimmed V and J ends, which lost 6 bases and 5 bases, there was a span of 17 bases. The CDR3 region has the DNA TGTGCCAGCAGCGCCCGGGGCAGGGGCCACGAGCAGTACTTC. Amino acid sequence: CASSARGRGHEQYF.

V and J are TRBV6-1 and TRBJ2-4; 11 bases are shared with TRBD1. Unmatched junction bases numbered 8, after V lost 2 bases and J lost 8 bases. This CDR3 is built from 16 residues. In germline, CDR1 is MNHNS, CDR2 SASEGT. CDR3 DNA sequence: TGTGCCAGCAGTGAATTTAGGACAGGGGGCGCGGACATTCAGTACTTC. Its translation: CASSEFRTGGADIQYF.